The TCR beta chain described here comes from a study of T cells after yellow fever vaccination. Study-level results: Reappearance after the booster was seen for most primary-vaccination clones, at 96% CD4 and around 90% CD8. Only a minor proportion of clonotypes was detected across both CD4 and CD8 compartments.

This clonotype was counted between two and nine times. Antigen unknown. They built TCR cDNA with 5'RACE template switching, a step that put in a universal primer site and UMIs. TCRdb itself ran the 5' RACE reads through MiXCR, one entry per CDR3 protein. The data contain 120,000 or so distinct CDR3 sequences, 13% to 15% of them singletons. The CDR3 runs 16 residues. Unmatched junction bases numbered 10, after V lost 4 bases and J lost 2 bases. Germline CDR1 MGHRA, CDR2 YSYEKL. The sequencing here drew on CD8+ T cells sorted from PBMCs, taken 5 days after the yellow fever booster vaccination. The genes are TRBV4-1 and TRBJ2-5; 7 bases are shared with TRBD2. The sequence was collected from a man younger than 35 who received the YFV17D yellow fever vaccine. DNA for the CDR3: TGCGCCAGCAGCCTGTCAAGCGGGGAGAATCAAGAGACCCAGTACTTC. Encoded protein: CASSLSSGENQETQYF.